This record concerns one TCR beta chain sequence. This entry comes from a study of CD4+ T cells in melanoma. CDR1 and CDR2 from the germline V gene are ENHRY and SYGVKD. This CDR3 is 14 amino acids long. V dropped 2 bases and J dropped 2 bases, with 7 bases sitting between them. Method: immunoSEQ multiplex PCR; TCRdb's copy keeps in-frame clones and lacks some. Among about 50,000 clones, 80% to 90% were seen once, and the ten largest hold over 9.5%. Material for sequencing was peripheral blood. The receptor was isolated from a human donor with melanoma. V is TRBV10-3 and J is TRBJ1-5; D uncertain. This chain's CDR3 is CAISEGVRNQPQHF. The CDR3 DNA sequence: TGTGCCATCAGTGAGGGAGTACGCAATCAGCCCCAGCATTTT.